Given below is one TCR beta chain in context. Assay: immunoSEQ multiplex PCR; the TCRdb copy retains only in-frame clones and omits some. The table lists some 44,000 clones, 70% of them singletons. The CDR3 runs to 13 residues. Germline loops: CDR1 KGHDR, CDR2 SFDVKD. V lost 3 bases to trimming and J lost 8 bases, with 12 bases between them. The record originates from a study of control samples from healthy donors and cancer patients. Sequences were obtained from formalin-fixed, paraffin-embedded tissue. This receptor was obtained from a male donor with melanoma. This chain uses TRBV24-1 with TRBJ1-2; D not certain. CDR3: CATSDPLMGGYTF. Written as DNA, the CDR3 is TGTGCCACCAGTGATCCCCTCATGGGAGGCTACACCTTC.